The rows below give T cell receptor beta chains drawn from one sample of a study of T cells in Graves' hyperthyroidism and ophthalmopathy. TCRdb fed the multiplex PCR reads into MiXCR, producing one record per CDR3 protein. This table holds 560,000 or so distinct CDR3 sequences, under 60% found once. Sequencing used peripheral blood or thyroid tissue (not recorded which). These receptors came from a woman aged 18-29 years with Graves' hyperthyroidism. CDR3s include the opening cysteine and the closing phenylalanine or tryptophan. The order of the fields is D gene, J gene, V gene, clone size, CDR3 DNA, CDR3 protein. A D gene is named only where the DNA matches it firmly. Clone size appears in some rows only: once, few, many, or a class for an expanded clone.

d_call: TRBD1; j_call: TRBJ2-7; v_call: TRBV7-9; clone_size: .; cdr3_nt: TGTGCCAGCAGCGCCTGGGACAGGCTCTCTTACGAGCAGTACTTC; cdr3_aa: CASSAWDRLSYEQYF
d_call: .; j_call: TRBJ2-2; v_call: TRBV7-3; clone_size: .; cdr3_nt: TGTGCCAGCAGCTCCTTCTACGGCGGGGAGCTGTTTTTT; cdr3_aa: CASSSFYGGELFF
d_call: TRBD1; j_call: TRBJ1-6; v_call: TRBV2; clone_size: .; cdr3_nt: TGTGCCCGCACCGGGACAGGCAATTCACCCCTCCACTTT; cdr3_aa: CARTGTGNSPLHF
d_call: .; j_call: TRBJ2-7; v_call: TRBV27; clone_size: few; cdr3_nt: TGTGCCAGCACCTCGTCCCCAAAGACAGAGCAGTACTTC; cdr3_aa: CASTSSPKTEQYF
d_call: TRBD2; j_call: TRBJ2-7; v_call: TRBV2; clone_size: .; cdr3_nt: TGTGCCAGCAGTGAACCCCTAGCGGGGTACGAGCAGTACTTC; cdr3_aa: CASSEPLAGYEQYF
d_call: .; j_call: TRBJ1-4; v_call: TRBV2; clone_size: .; cdr3_nt: TGTGCCAGCATCGAGGGTAGGGGGAATGAAAAACTGTTTTTT; cdr3_aa: CASIEGRGNEKLFF
d_call: .; j_call: TRBJ1-2; v_call: TRBV5-1; clone_size: few; cdr3_nt: TGCGCCAGCAGCATTCGGACAGAGAACTATGGCTACACCTTC; cdr3_aa: CASSIRTENYGYTF
d_call: .; j_call: TRBJ1-3; v_call: TRBV29-1; clone_size: .; cdr3_nt: TGCAGCGTTGAAGTCTCCCCTGGAAACACCATATATTTT; cdr3_aa: CSVEVSPGNTIYF
d_call: TRBD1; j_call: TRBJ1-1; v_call: TRBV7-3; clone_size: .; cdr3_nt: TGTGCCAGCAGCTTAAAGGACAGGTTTGATAGTACTGAAGCTTTCTTT; cdr3_aa: CASSLKDRFDSTEAFF
d_call: .; j_call: TRBJ1-2; v_call: TRBV9; clone_size: .; cdr3_nt: TGTGCCAGCAGCGTAGCTCCGGAGACTAACTATGGCTACACCTTC; cdr3_aa: CASSVAPETNYGYTF
d_call: .; j_call: TRBJ1-5; v_call: TRBV25-1; clone_size: .; cdr3_nt: TGTGCTAGACAGCGAATCAATCAGCCCCAGCATTTT; cdr3_aa: CARQRINQPQHF
d_call: TRBD1; j_call: TRBJ2-5; v_call: TRBV9; clone_size: once; cdr3_nt: TGTGCCAGCAGCCCGACAGGGAATTCCCAAGAGACCCAGTACTTC; cdr3_aa: CASSPTGNSQETQYF
d_call: .; j_call: TRBJ1-2; v_call: TRBV2; clone_size: .; cdr3_nt: TGTGCCAGCAGTGATCCCGGGCAGACTGTATATGGCTACACCTTC; cdr3_aa: CASSDPGQTVYGYTF
d_call: .; j_call: TRBJ1-4; v_call: TRBV25-1; clone_size: few; cdr3_nt: TGTGCCAGCCAAGAAACAGCAGATGAAAAACTGTTTTTT; cdr3_aa: CASQETADEKLFF
d_call: .; j_call: TRBJ1-6; v_call: TRBV10-3; clone_size: few; cdr3_nt: TGTGCCAGCAGTGAAGGGGCAGGGGATAATTCACCCCTCCACTTT; cdr3_aa: CASSEGAGDNSPLHF
d_call: TRBD1; j_call: TRBJ1-2; v_call: TRBV6-5; clone_size: .; cdr3_nt: TGTGCCAGCAGTACCGACAGGGTCTCCCGCTACACCTTC; cdr3_aa: CASSTDRVSRYTF
d_call: .; j_call: TRBJ1-6; v_call: TRBV25-1; clone_size: .; cdr3_nt: TGTGCCAGCGGGGGGTACGGGACAAGTTATTCACCCCTCCACTTT; cdr3_aa: CASGGYGTSYSPLHF
d_call: TRBD2; j_call: TRBJ2-5; v_call: TRBV19; clone_size: .; cdr3_nt: TGTGCCAGTAGTACCCCCTGGGCTAGCGGAAAAGAGACCCAGTACTTC; cdr3_aa: CASSTPWASGKETQYF
d_call: TRBD1; j_call: TRBJ2-5; v_call: TRBV24-1; clone_size: many; cdr3_nt: TGTGCCACCAGTGTGCCGGGACAGTCGCAAGAGACCCAGTACTTC; cdr3_aa: CATSVPGQSQETQYF
d_call: TRBD2; j_call: TRBJ2-5; v_call: TRBV20-1; clone_size: .; cdr3_nt: TGCAGTGCCCGTAGATCTAGCGGTGGGGGAGAGACCCAGTACTTC; cdr3_aa: CSARRSSGGGETQYF
d_call: .; j_call: TRBJ1-1; v_call: TRBV28; clone_size: few; cdr3_nt: TGTGCCAGCAGTTTAACGGGGTCAGGGACGAACACTGAAGCTTTCTTT; cdr3_aa: CASSLTGSGTNTEAFF
d_call: .; j_call: TRBJ1-4; v_call: TRBV7-2; clone_size: .; cdr3_nt: TGTGCCAGCAGCTTAGCTACAGGGAGGGGATATGGTAATGAAAAACTGTTTTTT; cdr3_aa: CASSLATGRGYGNEKLFF
d_call: .; j_call: TRBJ1-1; v_call: TRBV20-1; clone_size: .; cdr3_nt: TGCAGTGCTACCCTGAAGGCAGGGGCTAACACTGAAGCTTTCTTT; cdr3_aa: CSATLKAGANTEAFF
d_call: .; j_call: TRBJ1-5; v_call: TRBV15; clone_size: .; cdr3_nt: TGTGCCACCAGCAGAGATCGGGTTCAGCCCCAGCATTTT; cdr3_aa: CATSRDRVQPQHF
d_call: TRBD1; j_call: TRBJ2-7; v_call: TRBV10-3; clone_size: many; cdr3_nt: TGTGCCATCAAACTGGGACAGGGTTCCTACGAGCAGTACTTC; cdr3_aa: CAIKLGQGSYEQYF
d_call: .; j_call: TRBJ2-5; v_call: TRBV29-1; clone_size: .; cdr3_nt: TGCAGCAGTGAGGGGTACCAAGAGACCCAGTACTTC; cdr3_aa: CSSEGYQETQYF
d_call: TRBD1; j_call: TRBJ1-1; v_call: TRBV9; clone_size: .; cdr3_nt: TGTGCCAGCAGCGCGACGGGACAGGGGAGGACTGAAGCTTTCTTT; cdr3_aa: CASSATGQGRTEAFF
d_call: .; j_call: TRBJ1-2; v_call: TRBV10-2; clone_size: many; cdr3_nt: TGCGCCAGCAGTGAAGGTAGTGCAGAACTCTATGGCTACACCTTC; cdr3_aa: CASSEGSAELYGYTF
d_call: .; j_call: TRBJ2-7; v_call: TRBV20-1; clone_size: .; cdr3_nt: TGCAGTGCCCACGACGATCCTAGCGACGAGCAGCACTTC; cdr3_aa: CSAHDDPSDEQHF
d_call: TRBD2; j_call: TRBJ2-5; v_call: TRBV10-3; clone_size: many; cdr3_nt: TGTGCCATCAGTGAGTCGGGGGGGCAAGAGACCCAGTACTTC; cdr3_aa: CAISESGGQETQYF
d_call: TRBD1; j_call: TRBJ1-2; v_call: TRBV9; clone_size: .; cdr3_nt: TGTGCCAGCGGGGGACAGAGTAACTATGGCTACACCTTC; cdr3_aa: CASGGQSNYGYTF
d_call: TRBD1; j_call: TRBJ1-1; v_call: TRBV5-5; clone_size: .; cdr3_nt: TGTGCCAGCACCGCCGGAGGGGGCGCGTACACTGAAGCTTTCTTT; cdr3_aa: CASTAGGGAYTEAFF
d_call: .; j_call: TRBJ2-6; v_call: TRBV7-9; clone_size: .; cdr3_nt: TGTGCCAGCAGCCCAGGACGGACAGGGGCCAACGTCCTGACTTTC; cdr3_aa: CASSPGRTGANVLTF
d_call: .; j_call: TRBJ1-2; v_call: TRBV24-1; clone_size: .; cdr3_nt: TGTGCCACCAGCGATACGACCTATGGCTACACCTTC; cdr3_aa: CATSDTTYGYTF
d_call: .; j_call: TRBJ1-2; v_call: TRBV9; clone_size: once; cdr3_nt: TGTGCCAGCTCACCCGGGGGATCTCTTGGCTACACCTTC; cdr3_aa: CASSPGGSLGYTF
d_call: .; j_call: TRBJ1-2; v_call: TRBV2; clone_size: few; cdr3_nt: TGTGCCAGCACCACGGCAGGGCCCTATGGCTACACCTTC; cdr3_aa: CASTTAGPYGYTF
d_call: TRBD1; j_call: TRBJ1-5; v_call: TRBV9; clone_size: .; cdr3_nt: TGTGCCAAGGAAGTTCCCGGGACAGGGGGCGAATTGGATCAGCCCCAGCATTTT; cdr3_aa: CAKEVPGTGGELDQPQHF
d_call: .; j_call: TRBJ2-5; v_call: TRBV7-9; clone_size: .; cdr3_nt: TGTGCCAGCAGCTCCGGGACAACCGAAAACCTCAAGCAGTACTTC; cdr3_aa: CASSSGTTENLKQYF
d_call: TRBD1; j_call: TRBJ1-1; v_call: TRBV7-3; clone_size: .; cdr3_nt: TGTGCCAGCAGCCCCCAGGGACAGGGAAACACTGAAGCTTTCTTT; cdr3_aa: CASSPQGQGNTEAFF
d_call: .; j_call: TRBJ1-5; v_call: TRBV2; clone_size: .; cdr3_nt: TGTGCCAGCAGTGCTGGGGGGTACGGGTCAGGCAATCAGCCCCAGCATTTT; cdr3_aa: CASSAGGYGSGNQPQHF
d_call: TRBD1; j_call: TRBJ2-7; v_call: TRBV19; clone_size: many; cdr3_nt: TGTGCCAGCGGGGACAGCTACGAGCAGTACTTC; cdr3_aa: CASGDSYEQYF
d_call: .; j_call: TRBJ2-5; v_call: TRBV15; clone_size: .; cdr3_nt: TGTGCCACCAGTCAGGGGCAAGAGACCCAGTACTTC; cdr3_aa: CATSQGQETQYF
d_call: .; j_call: TRBJ2-7; v_call: TRBV7-6; clone_size: .; cdr3_nt: TGTGCTAGAGGTCAAGGGTACTACGAGCAGTACTTC; cdr3_aa: CARGQGYYEQYF
d_call: .; j_call: TRBJ1-1; v_call: TRBV10-3; clone_size: many; cdr3_nt: TGTGCCATCAGTGATGGACGGGAGAACACTGAAGCTTTCTTT; cdr3_aa: CAISDGRENTEAFF
d_call: TRBD1; j_call: TRBJ1-2; v_call: TRBV25-1; clone_size: .; cdr3_nt: TGTGCCAGCAGTCGAGCCTCGACAGGGGGTGGCTACGGCTACACCTTC; cdr3_aa: CASSRASTGGGYGYTF
d_call: .; j_call: TRBJ2-2; v_call: TRBV6-5; clone_size: .; cdr3_nt: TGTGCCAGCAGTTCGGGACTGTTCGCGAACACCGGGGAGCTGTTTTTT; cdr3_aa: CASSSGLFANTGELFF
d_call: TRBD1; j_call: TRBJ1-6; v_call: TRBV10-3; clone_size: .; cdr3_nt: TGTGCCATCAGTGCCAAGGACAGGGGTACACCCCTCCACTTT; cdr3_aa: CAISAKDRGTPLHF
d_call: .; j_call: TRBJ2-7; v_call: TRBV7-9; clone_size: .; cdr3_nt: TGTGCCAGCAGCCGAGGGACGGGCCCTTACGAGCAGTACTTC; cdr3_aa: CASSRGTGPYEQYF
d_call: .; j_call: TRBJ1-2; v_call: TRBV7-9; clone_size: many; cdr3_nt: TGTGCCAGCAGCTTAGGGTTGACCCTCACCTTC; cdr3_aa: CASSLGLTLTF
d_call: .; j_call: TRBJ1-5; v_call: TRBV4-1; clone_size: .; cdr3_nt: TGCGCCAGCAGCCAAGTGGGACGGAACCCGAATCAGCCCCAGCATTTT; cdr3_aa: CASSQVGRNPNQPQHF
d_call: .; j_call: TRBJ1-2; v_call: TRBV24-1; clone_size: many; cdr3_nt: TGTGCCACCAGTGACTCCCGTAATCCCTATGGCTACACCTTC; cdr3_aa: CATSDSRNPYGYTF
d_call: TRBD1; j_call: TRBJ1-1; v_call: TRBV2; clone_size: .; cdr3_nt: TGTGCCAGCAGTGAAGGTGTGGGACAGTACACTGAAGCTTTCTTT; cdr3_aa: CASSEGVGQYTEAFF
d_call: TRBD1; j_call: TRBJ2-3; v_call: TRBV29-1; clone_size: .; cdr3_nt: TGCAGCGTGCGCACAGGGGGCGCAAGCACAGATACGCAGTATTTT; cdr3_aa: CSVRTGGASTDTQYF